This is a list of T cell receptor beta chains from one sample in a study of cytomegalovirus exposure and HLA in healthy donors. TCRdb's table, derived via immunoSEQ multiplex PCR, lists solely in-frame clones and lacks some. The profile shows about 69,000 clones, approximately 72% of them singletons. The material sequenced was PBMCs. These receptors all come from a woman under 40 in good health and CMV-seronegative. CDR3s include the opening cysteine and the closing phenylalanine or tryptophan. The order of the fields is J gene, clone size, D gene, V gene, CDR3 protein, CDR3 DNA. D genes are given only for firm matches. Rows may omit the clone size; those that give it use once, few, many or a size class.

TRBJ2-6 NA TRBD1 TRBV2 CASSPGQGLSGANVLTF TGTGCCAGCAGTCCGGGACAGGGACTCTCTGGGGCCAACGTCCTGACTTTC
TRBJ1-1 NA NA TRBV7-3 CASSLRRGTEAFF TGTGCCAGCAGCTTACGCAGGGGCACTGAAGCTTTCTTT
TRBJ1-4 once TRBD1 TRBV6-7 CASSYRTGWDDNEKLFF TGTGCCAGCAGTTACCGGACAGGGTGGGATGATAATGAAAAACTGTTTTTT
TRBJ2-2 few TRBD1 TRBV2 CASSFPGQGRRTGELFF TGTGCCAGCAGCTTTCCTGGACAGGGAAGGCGGACCGGGGAGCTGTTTTTT
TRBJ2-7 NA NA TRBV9 CASSVLSGDYEQYF TGTGCCAGCAGCGTACTCTCAGGCGACTACGAGCAGTACTTC
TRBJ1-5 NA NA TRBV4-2 CASSQTTGRGGNQPQHF TGTGCCAGCAGCCAAACTACGGGGAGGGGAGGCAATCAGCCCCAGCATTTT
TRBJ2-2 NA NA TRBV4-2 CASSQDSGGRPGELFF TGTGCCAGCAGCCAAGATTCCGGCGGGCGGCCCGGGGAGCTGTTTTTT
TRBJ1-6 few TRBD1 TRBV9 CASSPRPGTGDLYNSPLHF TGTGCCAGCAGCCCCCGCCCGGGGACAGGGGACCTCTATAATTCACCCCTCCACTTT
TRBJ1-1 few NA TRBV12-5 CASGLRTEGAFF TGTGCTAGTGGTTTGCGGACAGAGGGAGCTTTCTTT
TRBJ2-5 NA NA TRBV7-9 CASTLSSLESETQYF TGTGCCAGCACTCTATCCTCACTAGAGTCGGAGACCCAGTACTTC
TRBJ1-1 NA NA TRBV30 CAWSAGTARTGSTEAFF TGTGCCTGGAGTGCCGGAACCGCCCGTACAGGGTCCACTGAAGCTTTCTTT
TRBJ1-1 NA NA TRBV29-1 CSVVGHEVQRYTEAFF TGCAGCGTTGTGGGACATGAGGTCCAACGTTACACTGAAGCTTTCTTT
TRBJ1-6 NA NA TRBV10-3 CAIKSVAGPYNSPLHF TGTGCCATTAAGAGTGTAGCAGGGCCCTATAATTCACCCCTCCACTTT
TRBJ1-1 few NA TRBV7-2 CASSYQGNTEAFF TGTGCCAGCAGCTACCAGGGAAACACTGAAGCTTTCTTT
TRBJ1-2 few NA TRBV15 CATSGGLRVGYGYTF TGTGCCACCAGCGGCGGCTTGAGGGTAGGCTATGGCTACACCTTC
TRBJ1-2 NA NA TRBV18 CASSPPEQNPNYGYTF TGTGCCAGCTCGCCACCCGAACAGAACCCTAACTATGGCTACACCTTC
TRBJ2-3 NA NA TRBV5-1 CASSLGLSTDTQYF TGCGCCAGCAGCTTGGGGCTTAGCACAGATACGCAGTATTTT
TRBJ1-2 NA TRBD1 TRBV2 CASSESRDRVYGYTF TGTGCCAGCAGTGAATCAAGGGACAGGGTCTATGGCTACACCTTC
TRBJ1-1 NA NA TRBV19 CASSIPRAMNTEAFF TGTGCCAGTAGTATCCCCCGTGCTATGAACACTGAAGCTTTCTTT
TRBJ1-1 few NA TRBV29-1 CSGQPPVRGAAEAFF TGCAGCGGACAGCCGCCGGTGCGGGGCGCCGCTGAAGCTTTCTTT
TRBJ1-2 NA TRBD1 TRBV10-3 CAISRRQGEGKGYTF TGTGCCATCAGTAGAAGACAGGGTGAGGGTAAAGGCTACACCTTC
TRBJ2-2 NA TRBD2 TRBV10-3 CATSLAGSGELFF TGTGCCACCTCTTTAGCGGGGAGCGGGGAGCTGTTTTTT
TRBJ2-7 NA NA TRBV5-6 CASSLAGGSYEQYF TGTGCCAGCAGCTTGGCTGGGGGCAGCTACGAGCAGTACTTC
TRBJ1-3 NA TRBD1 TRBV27 CASSFWPPGGDGNTIYF TGTGCCAGCAGTTTTTGGCCCCCAGGGGGAGATGGAAACACCATATATTTT
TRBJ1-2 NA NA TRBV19 CASFQNYGYTF TGTGCCAGTTTCCAGAACTATGGCTACACCTTC
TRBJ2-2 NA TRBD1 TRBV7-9 CASRRNRDRGPNTGELFF TGTGCCAGCAGGCGTAACCGGGACAGGGGACCAAACACCGGGGAGCTGTTTTTT
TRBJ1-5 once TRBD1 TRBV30 CAWRGGTGNQPQHF TGTGCCTGGAGGGGGGGGACAGGGAACCAGCCCCAGCATTTT
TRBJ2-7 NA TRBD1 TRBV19 CASSRLGQGFYEQYF TGTGCCAGTAGCAGACTCGGACAGGGGTTCTACGAGCAGTACTTC
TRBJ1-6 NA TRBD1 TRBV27 CASTGTGVGNSPLHF TGTGCCAGCACCGGGACAGGGGTCGGTAATTCACCCCTCCACTTT
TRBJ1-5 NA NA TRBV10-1 CASPGGGREENQPQHF TGCGCCAGTCCAGGAGGAGGGAGAGAGGAAAATCAGCCCCAGCATTTT
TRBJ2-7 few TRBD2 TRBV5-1 CASSPISGGSYEQYF TGCGCCAGCAGCCCAATTAGCGGGGGGTCCTACGAGCAGTACTTC
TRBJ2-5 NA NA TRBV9 CASTPGGRGFGETQYF TGTGCCAGCACCCCTGGTGGCAGGGGTTTTGGGGAGACCCAGTACTTC
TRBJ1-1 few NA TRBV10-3 CAISELKLGDTEAFF TGTGCCATCAGTGAGTTGAAGTTAGGGGACACTGAAGCTTTCTTT
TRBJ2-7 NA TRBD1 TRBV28 CASIDDGTGTYEQYF TGTGCCAGCATTGACGACGGGACAGGTACCTACGAGCAGTACTTC
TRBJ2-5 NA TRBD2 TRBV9 CASSDTSGQYQETQYF TGTGCCAGCAGCGACACTAGCGGTCAGTACCAAGAGACCCAGTACTTC
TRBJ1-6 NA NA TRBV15 CATSPSSYNSPLHF TGTGCCACCAGCCCGAGCTCCTATAATTCACCCCTCCACTTT
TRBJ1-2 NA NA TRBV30 CAWRQGISYGYTF TGTGCCTGGAGACAGGGAATAAGCTATGGCTACACCTTC
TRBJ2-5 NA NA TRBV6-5 CASSYSGGLAETQYF TGTGCCAGCAGTTACTCAGGCGGGTTGGCAGAGACCCAGTACTTC
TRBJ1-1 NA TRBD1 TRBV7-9 CASSFSGQGSTEAFF TGTGCCAGCAGCTTTTCGGGACAGGGCTCCACTGAAGCTTTCTTT
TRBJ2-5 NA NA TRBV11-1 CASSLSQLASQETQYF TGTGCCAGCAGCCTTTCCCAACTAGCATCCCAAGAGACCCAGTACTTC